The subject of this entry is one T cell receptor beta chain. Sequencing used immunoSEQ multiplex PCR; TCRdb keeps in-frame clones, though not all of them. The sample contains 110,000 or so clones, 90% of which appear only once. The data were obtained in a study of blood T cell repertoires in COVID-19. The ends were cut back, 5 bases at V and 0 bases at J, with 16 bases in the middle. The CDR3 is made up of 17 amino acids. Per germline, CDR1 KGHDR and CDR2 SFDVKD. This TCR derives from a human donor in a cohort sampled during active COVID-19. The chain has TRBV24-1 and TRBJ2-1; D might be TRBD2 (5 bases). Sequenced: peripheral blood. The CDR3 sequence: CATSGLRTPSSYNEQFF. The DNA for the CDR3 is TGTGCCACCAGTGGCCTCAGGACTCCGAGCTCCTACAATGAGCAGTTCTTC.